The 10 T cell receptor beta chains reported below all come from one sample, sequenced in a study of CD8+ T cells in alopecia areata. After isolation, RNA underwent reverse transcription to generate cDNA as the sequencing template. Assay: immunoSEQ multiplex PCR; the TCRdb copy retains only in-frame clones and omits some. Of about 120,000 clones listed, 50% to 55% are singletons. This sample's treatment: oral pan-JAK inhibitor, 5-10 mg twice daily. The source material was CD4+ T cells sorted from blood, sampled at week 4, from a patient treated with tofacitinib. These TCRs come from a human donor with alopecia areata.

The chain combines TRBV9 with TRBJ1-5; D is perhaps TRBD1 (6 bases). Germline assignment: CDR1 SGDLS and CDR2 YYNGEE. The CDR3 length is 15 residues. Between the trimmed V and J ends, which lost 0 bases and 4 bases, there was a span of 11 bases. As DNA, the CDR3 is TGTGCCAGCAGCGTAGGAAACAGGGATAATCAGCCCCAGCATTTT. Its translation is CASSVGNRDNQPQHF.

The rearrangement links TRBV25-1 to TRBJ2-7; 7 bases match TRBD2. The ends lost 8 bases at V and 2 bases at J; junction bases unmatched: 9. The CDR3 has 14 amino acids. From germline, CDR1 is MGHDK and CDR2 SYGVNS. CDR3 protein: CASSAPGGPYEQYF. CDR3 DNA: TGTGCCAGCTCCGCCCCGGGGGGACCCTACGAGCAGTACTTC.

Written as DNA, the CDR3 is TGTGCCTGGACGAGGGGGTACGAGCAGTACTTC. As protein: CAWTRGYEQYF. This chain links TRBV30 with TRBJ2-7; a possible D gene is TRBD1 (6 bases). Germline assignment: CDR1 GTSNPN and CDR2 SVGIG (reference sequence). The CDR3 sequence is 11 residues long. Trimming took 4 bases from V and 4 from J, leaving 8 bases between them.

V gene TRBV19 combines with J gene TRBJ1-1; a weak D match, TRBD1 (5 bases). The ends were cut back, 10 bases at V and 4 bases at J, with 13 bases in the middle. Germline assignment: CDR1 LNHDA and CDR2 SQIVND (reference sequence). The CDR3 is 12 amino acids. The chain's CDR3 is CATRREGTEAFF. In DNA, the CDR3 is TGTGCCACCCGCAGGGAGGGCACTGAAGCTTTCTTT.

This chain uses TRBV29-1 with TRBJ1-5; maybe TRBD1 (6 bases). V gave up 4 bases and J gave up 4 bases, with 14 bases separating them. Germline CDR1 reads SQVTM; CDR2 reads ANQGSEA. The CDR3 loop spans 14 amino acids. The CDR3 DNA reads as TGCAGCGTTGGAGAACAGGGAAGGAATCAGCCCCAGCATTTT. Translating it yields CSVGEQGRNQPQHF.

This sequence joins TRBV29-1 and TRBJ1-2; TRBD1 matches 11 bases. The CDR3 spans 14 residues. Germline V CDR1 and CDR2: SQVTM, ANQGSEA. The CDR3: CFPGRTGGGHGYTF. The CDR3 nucleotides read TGCTTTCCCGGCAGGACAGGGGGCGGACATGGCTACACCTTC.

The V and J genes are TRBV29-1 and TRBJ2-1; D is unresolved. The CDR3 covers 13 residues. Germline V gives CDR1 SQVTM, CDR2 ANQGSEA. The ends were cut back, 5 bases at V and 6 bases at J, with 14 bases in the middle. The CDR3 sequence: CSVTGRLSNEQFF. The CDR3 DNA reads as TGCAGCGTTACCGGACGGCTCAGCAATGAGCAGTTCTTC.

This rearrangement joins TRBV6-5 to TRBJ1-1; D not resolved. Germline V gene data show CDR1 as MNHEY and CDR2 as SVGAGI. This CDR3 comprises 14 residues. V was shortened by 5 bases and J by 4 bases, with 14 bases between the two germline ends. CDR3 bases: TGTGCCAGCAGTCGAGCTTCGGGCGGCACTGAAGCTTTCTTT. It specifies CASSRASGGTEAFF.

This clone was seen only a few times. The V and J genes are TRBV5-1 and TRBJ2-7; D could derive from TRBD1 or TRBD2 (5 bases each). Trimming cost V 7 bases and J 4 bases, with 21 bases left between them. Germline values: CDR1 SGHRS, CDR2 YFSETQ. The CDR3 consists of 15 residues. The CDR3 protein is CASGPGPGNQYEQYF. CDR3 DNA sequence: TGCGCCAGCGGCCCGGGACCCGGGAACCAATACGAGCAGTACTTC.

Here the CDR3 DNA reads TGTGCCAGCAGCTCAAACTCCTACGAGCAGTACTTC. Translation gives CASSSNSYEQYF. The chain combines TRBV7-2 with TRBJ2-7, with D uncertain. With 4 bases removed from V and 0 bases from J, the gap between germline ends came to 4 bases. CDR1 and CDR2 (germline): SGHTA, FQGNSA. The CDR3 is made up of 12 amino acids.